A single sample is the source of the 12 T cell receptor beta chains below, sequenced in a study of blood T cell repertoires in COVID-19. Only in-frame clones appear in the TCRdb table, and some are missing; sequencing was by immunoSEQ multiplex PCR. The table lists 100,000 to 150,000 clones, approximately 80% of them singletons, with roughly 10% in the top ten. Sequenced sample: peripheral blood. All receptors derive from a man aged 60-69 years with acute or convalescent COVID-19.

The V gene is TRBV28, the J gene TRBJ2-7, with 8 bases that match TRBD1. Germline V gives CDR1 MDHEN, CDR2 SYDVKM. The CDR3 sequence is 14 residues long. The V gene end was trimmed by 5 bases and the J gene end by 6 bases; junction bases not matched to a gene: 9. The CDR3 DNA follows: TGTGCCAGCAGTCCCCCAGGGGGCGTGCTCGAGCAGTACTTC. Its protein product is CASSPPGGVLEQYF.

This sequence joins TRBV2 and TRBJ2-1; tentatively, D is TRBD2 (6 bases). V dropped 6 bases and J dropped 7 bases, with 19 bases sitting between them. Germline lookup yields CDR1 SNHLY and CDR2 FYNNEI. The CDR3 spans 15 residues. DNA for the CDR3: TGTGCCAGCAGCTGGGGCAGGGAAGGGAGGAATGAGCAGTTCTTC. It yields the protein CASSWGREGRNEQFF.

The gene calls are TRBV12-5 and TRBJ2-2; D remains unclear. Trimming removed 8 bases at V and 2 bases at J, with 9 bases between. This CDR3 contains 13 residues. Germline V gene sequence: CDR1 LGHNT, CDR2 FRNRAP. The DNA for the CDR3 is TGTGCTAGTCAACAGCTTAACACCGGGGAGCTGTTTTTT. It translates to CASQQLNTGELFF. The whole variable domain, filled in from reference TRBV12-5 and TRBJ2-2, reads DARVTQTPRHKVTEMGQEVTMRCQPILGHNTVFWYRQTMMQGLELLAYFRNRAPLDDSGMPKDRFSAEMPDATLATLKIQPSEPRDSAVYFCASQQLNTGELFFGEGSRLTVL.

The chain carries TRBV28 and TRBJ1-4; TRBD1 matches 7 bases. Germline V gene data show CDR1 as MDHEN and CDR2 as SYDVKM. Trimming removed 6 bases from V and 5 bases from J; junction bases left unmatched: 6. The CDR3 sequence is 14 residues long. DNA of the CDR3: TGTGCCAGCAGGCTGACAGGGTCAAATGAAAAACTGTTTTTT. It encodes CASRLTGSNEKLFF.

Turning to this clone: This CDR3 is missing its conserved last phenylalanine or tryptophan, likely due to a read error. Because the CDR3's place on the DNA is in doubt, the DNA is left out and the CDR3 is given as listed by TCRdb. V is TRBV4-1 and J is TRBJ2-7; the DNA was not used to check the table's D call, TRBD1. The CDR3 length equals 13 residues, ends included. Looked up from germline, CDR1 is MGHRA and CDR2 is YSYEKL. The CDR3 region is CASSQVGRGTGAA.

The chain joins TRBV7-9 to TRBJ1-1, with D possibly matching TRBD1 (5 bases). Germline values: CDR1 SEHNR, CDR2 FQNEAQ (reference sequence). The CDR3 runs 13 residues. V was shortened by 3 bases and J by 7 bases, with 12 bases between the two germline ends. The CDR3 spells CASSLERGSEAFF. The CDR3 DNA follows: TGTGCCAGCAGCTTGGAAAGGGGCAGTGAAGCTTTCTTT.

The chain links TRBV9 to TRBJ2-2, with 9 bases lining up with TRBD2. The CDR3 covers 17 residues. V lost 0 bases to trimming and J lost 6 bases; unmatched junction nucleotides: 9. Germline V CDR1 and CDR2: SGDLS, YYNGEE. CDR3 nucleotide sequence: TGTGCCAGCAGCGTAGGTAGCGGGAGTACAGGCGCCGGGGAGCTGTTTTTT. It codes for CASSVGSGSTGAGELFF.

This clone was observed once. The chain links TRBV27 to TRBJ1-1; D remains unclear. Germline lookup yields CDR1 MNHEY and CDR2 SMNVEV (reference sequence). The CDR3 consists of 18 residues. Trimming pared 0 bases from V and 1 base from J, leaving 18 bases between. As DNA, the CDR3 is TGTGCCAGCAGTTTATCAGGTGGAATCGGGATTGGGAACACTGAAGCTTTCTTT. Protein: CASSLSGGIGIGNTEAFF.

The chain combines TRBV5-6 with TRBJ2-5; D is possibly TRBD1 (6 bases). CDR3 size: 13 residues. V dropped 1 base and J dropped 5 bases, with 9 bases sitting between them. The germline gives CDR1 SGHDT, CDR2 YYEEEE. CDR3 nucleotide sequence: TGTGCCAGCAGCTTGACAGGGTGGGAGACCCAGTACTTC. The encoded protein is CASSLTGWETQYF.

The chain is built from TRBV7-2 and TRBJ1-1; unclear D gene. CDR1 and CDR2 from the germline V gene are SGHTA and FQGNSA. The CDR3 runs to 14 residues. Between the trimmed V and J ends, which lost 0 bases and 3 bases, there was a span of 8 bases. This CDR3 reads CASSLAVADTEAFF. Here the CDR3 DNA reads TGTGCCAGCAGCTTAGCGGTGGCGGACACTGAAGCTTTCTTT. The whole variable domain, remainder taken from reference TRBV7-2 and TRBJ1-1, is GAGVSQSPSNKVTEKGKDVELRCDPISGHTALYWYRQSLGQGLEFLIYFQGNSAPDKSGLPSDRFSAERTGGSVSTLTIQRTQQEDSAVYLCASSLAVADTEAFFGQGTRLTVV.

This clone is a singleton in its sample. This chain uses TRBV11-2 with TRBJ2-7; 9 bases are shared with TRBD1. Germline-derived CDR1 and CDR2 are SGHAT and FQNNGV. This CDR3 contains 16 residues. Unmatched junction bases numbered 9, after V lost 5 bases and J lost 1 base. Here the CDR3 reads CASSHPPGQGSYEQYF. The CDR3 nucleotides read TGTGCCAGCAGCCACCCCCCGGGACAGGGTTCCTACGAGCAGTACTTC.

CDR3 sequence reads: CASGFGTGGQETQYF. CDR3 nucleotide sequence: TGTGCTAGTGGTTTCGGGACAGGGGGACAAGAGACCCAGTACTTC. The rearrangement links TRBV12-5 to TRBJ2-5; TRBD1 aligns across 11 bases. The CDR3 length is 15 residues. The germline V gene encodes CDR1 LGHNT and CDR2 FRNRAP. The junction had 2 bases not matched to a gene; V was cut back by 3 bases and J by 2 bases.